One sample yielded the 3 T cell receptor beta chains listed below, sequenced in a study of PD-L1 blockade in urothelial cancer. TCRdb's table, derived via immunoSEQ multiplex PCR, lists solely in-frame clones and lacks some. The data show fewer than 50,000 clones, about 81% seen once. Time point denoted: pretreatment peripheral blood. The sample here was PBMCs, taken around atezolizumab (anti-PD-L1) treatment. The receptors were sampled from a man in his 70s with urothelial cancer.

The gene calls are TRBV19 and TRBJ1-1, with D possibly being TRBD1 (5 bases). From germline, CDR1 is LNHDA and CDR2 SQIVND (reference sequence). This CDR3 is 16 amino acids long. The V end lost 5 bases, the J end lost 1 base, and 17 bases lay between the germline ends. CDR3 sequence (DNA): TGTGCCAGTAGTCTCATAAACGACAGAGAGAACACTGAAGCTTTCTTT. This gives the protein CASSLINDRENTEAFF.

The CDR3 spells CASSLAGQGEYGYTF. The CDR3 DNA sequence: TGCGCCAGCAGCTTGGCGGGACAGGGGGAATATGGCTACACCTTC. The chain joins TRBV5-1 to TRBJ1-2; 11 nucleotides align to TRBD1. The length of the CDR3 is 15 residues. The V and J ends lost 0 bases and 5 bases, in that order; junction bases with no gene match: 3. The germline gives CDR1 SGHRS, CDR2 YFSETQ.

This CDR3 reads CASSQGRTSGAQETQYF. The DNA of the CDR3 is TGCGCCAGCAGCCAAGGCCGGACTAGCGGAGCACAAGAGACCCAGTACTTC. The chain combines TRBV4-1 with TRBJ2-5; the match to TRBD2 covers 10 bases. The CDR3 runs to 17 residues. J was trimmed by 2 bases and V by 1 base; bases with no gene match: 7. Germline CDR1 is MGHRA and CDR2 is YSYEKL.